The 28 T cell receptor beta chains below were found in one sample sequenced in a study of blood T cell repertoires in COVID-19. Clones were sequenced by immunoSEQ multiplex PCR, and TCRdb holds only the in-frame ones, with some missing. This sample has 120,000 to 150,000 clones, with around 87% found just once. Input material: peripheral blood. These receptors were obtained from a man at least 80 years old with acute or convalescent COVID-19.

This clone appeared a few times. The genes are TRBV3-1 (or the pseudogene TRBV3-2) and TRBJ2-1; 9 bases align to TRBD2. The V segment lost 0 bases and the J segment 6 bases; nucleotides outside the gene matches: 3. Germline V lookup: CDR1 LGHDT, CDR2 YNNKEL (reference sequence). This CDR3 is 15 amino acids long. The CDR3 DNA reads as TGTGCCAGCAGCCAAGATAGCGGGAGACCCAATGAGCAGTTCTTC. The encoded protein is CASSQDSGRPNEQFF.

The gene calls are TRBV11-3 and TRBJ2-7; D gene uncertain. CDR3 size: 12 residues. Trimming stripped 3 bases from V and 5 bases from J, with 8 bases between. The germline CDR1 and CDR2 sequences are SGHNT and YENEEA. The DNA for the CDR3 is TGTGCCAGCAGCTTGAGAGGAGACGAGCAGTACTTC. Translation: CASSLRGDEQYF. Full variable domain (missing parts from reference TRBV11-3 and TRBJ2-7): EAGVVQSPRYKIIEKKQPVAFWCNPISGHNTLYWYLQNLGQGPELLIRYENEEAVDDSQLPKDRFSAERLKGVDSTLKIQPAELGDSAVYLCASSLRGDEQYFGPGTRLTVT.

This clone was counted a single time. This chain links TRBV5-5 with TRBJ1-5, with TRBD1 matching over 9 bases. The CDR3 totals 15 residues. Germline trimming cut 4 bases from V and 7 bases from J; bases unmatched to any gene: 9. Germline V gives CDR1 SGHKS, CDR2 YYEKEE (reference sequence). CDR3 DNA: TGTGCCAGCAGCCCCCGGGACAGGGAAGTGCAGCCCCAGCATTTT. Its protein is CASSPRDREVQPQHF. Full variable domain (remainder filled in from reference TRBV5-5 and TRBJ1-5): DAGVTQSPTHLIKTRGQQVTLRCSPISGHKSVSWYQQVLGQGPQFIFQYYEKEERGRGNFPDRFSARQFPNYSSELNVNALLLGDSALYLCASSPRDREVQPQHFGDGTRLSIL.

The V gene is TRBV20-1, the J gene TRBJ2-1; D possibly corresponds to TRBD2 (5 bases). The CDR3 has 12 residues. Per germline, CDR1 DFQATT and CDR2 SNEGSKA (reference sequence). The V and J ends lost 3 bases and 7 bases respectively, with 10 bases between them. This CDR3 reads CSASLLANEQFF. The CDR3 nucleotides read TGCAGTGCTAGTCTGCTAGCTAATGAGCAGTTCTTC.

The chain is built from TRBV6-4 and TRBJ2-3, with D possibly TRBD2 on 6 matching bases. This CDR3 is built from 14 residues. V was shortened by 2 bases and J by 0 bases, with 6 bases between the two germline ends. Germline CDR1 MRHNA, CDR2 SNTAGT. Here the CDR3 reads CASSDRGSTDTQYF. CDR3 DNA sequence: TGTGCCAGCAGTGACCGGGGGAGCACAGATACGCAGTATTTT.

The J gene is TRBJ1-1, the V gene TRBV6-5; 7 positions agree with TRBD1. The length of the CDR3 is 15 residues. Germline assignment: CDR1 MNHEY and CDR2 SVGAGI. V shed 5 bases and J 1 base; nucleotides not matched to a gene: 7. Here the CDR3 DNA reads TGTGCCAGCAGTCCTCGGCAGGGGGGGAACACTGAAGCTTTCTTT. It yields the protein CASSPRQGGNTEAFF.

The chain employs TRBV19 and TRBJ1-6; 8 bases map to TRBD1. Germline CDR1 reads LNHDA; CDR2 reads SQIVND (reference sequence). V shed 5 bases, J shed 9 bases, and the junction held 9 bases outside the gene matches. The CDR3 spans 15 residues. The CDR3 DNA is TGTGCCAGTAGTGTACAACAGGGGGATGGTTCACCCCTCCACTTT. It specifies CASSVQQGDGSPLHF.

This chain links TRBV19 with TRBJ2-3, with 7 bases fitting TRBD1. The length of the CDR3 is 15 residues. CDR1 and CDR2 (germline): LNHDA, SQIVND (reference sequence). The ends lost 2 bases at V and 3 bases at J; junction bases unmatched: 5. The CDR3 reads CASSILGQKTDTQYF. CDR3 DNA sequence: TGTGCCAGTAGTATACTGGGACAGAAGACAGATACGCAGTATTTT. The complete variable domain, with remaining parts taken from reference TRBV19 and TRBJ2-3, reads DGGITQSPKYLFRKEGQNVTLSCEQNLNHDAMYWYRQDPGQGLRLIYYSQIVNDFQKGDIAEGYSVSREKKESFPLTVTSAQKNPTAFYLCASSILGQKTDTQYFGPGTRLTVL.

The chain employs TRBV6-2 or TRBV6-3 and TRBJ1-1, with no clear D. In germline, CDR1 is MNHEY, CDR2 SVGEGT. The CDR3 runs 14 residues. The germline V and J ends were trimmed by 0 bases and 7 bases, with 12 bases remaining between them. The CDR3 DNA reads TGTGCCAGCAGTTACTCGAGGGCGCTCAGTGAAGCTTTCTTT. The encoded protein is CASSYSRALSEAFF.

The chain employs TRBV11-2 and TRBJ2-7; 13 bases are shared with TRBD2. The germline CDR1 and CDR2 sequences are SGHAT and FQNNGV. The CDR3 length is 14 residues. V gave up 6 bases and J gave up 3 bases; unmatched junction bases: 2. CDR3 sequence reads: CASSGLAGVYEQYF. CDR3 nucleotides: TGTGCCAGCAGTGGACTAGCGGGGGTCTACGAGCAGTACTTC.

In this sample, this clone turned up a few times. The chain is built from TRBV9 and TRBJ1-6; possibly TRBD1 for D (6 bases). V dropped 4 bases and J dropped 10 bases, with 12 bases sitting between them. This CDR3 has 13 residues. The germline CDR1 and CDR2 sequences are SGDLS and YYNGEE. CDR3 DNA sequence: TGTGCCAGCAGCCCAGGGGAACGATCACCCCTCCACTTT. Amino acids: CASSPGERSPLHF.

This clone was detected only a few times. The chain joins TRBV2 to TRBJ2-3, with TRBD2 identical over 9 bases. The trim removed 1 base at V and 7 bases at J, leaving 6 bases unmatched. Per germline, CDR1 SNHLY and CDR2 FYNNEI. This CDR3 has 15 amino acids. CDR3 coding DNA: TGTGCCAGCAGTGAAGGGCTAGCGGGGCGGAATACGCAGTATTTT. Translating gives CASSEGLAGRNTQYF.

The V gene is TRBV10-3, the J gene TRBJ1-3, with 9 nucleotides matching TRBD1. Looked up from germline, CDR1 is ENHRY and CDR2 is SYGVKD. CDR3 length: 16 residues. After removal of 8 bases from V and 0 bases from J, the junction contained 8 bases not matched to a gene. Written as DNA, the CDR3 is TGTGCCATCCGAGACCTGGGACAGGGCTCTGGAAACACCATATATTTT. It is translated as CAIRDLGQGSGNTIYF.

The chain uses TRBV27 and TRBJ1-5; TRBD1 might be the D (5 bases). The CDR3 has 14 amino acids. The V end was cut by 3 bases, the J end by 1 base, with 7 bases between. Germline V gene data show CDR1 as MNHEY and CDR2 as SMNVEV (reference sequence). The CDR3 DNA sequence: TGTGCCAGCAGTTTCCGGGGGAGCAATCAGCCCCAGCATTTT. Protein: CASSFRGSNQPQHF.

This clone was observed a handful of times. J is TRBJ1-6 and V is TRBV3-1 (or the pseudogene TRBV3-2), with TRBD1 as a possible D gene (5 bases). The length of the CDR3 is 16 residues. V was clipped by 1 base and J by 8 bases, with 15 bases between them. The germline V gene encodes CDR1 LGHDT and CDR2 YNNKEL (reference sequence). The CDR3 nucleotides read TGTGCCAGCAGCCAAGCCTGGGGCAGGTTGGATTCACCCCTCCACTTT. It codes for CASSQAWGRLDSPLHF.

This clone was seen only once. This chain links TRBV27 with TRBJ2-1; no definite D call. V lost 5 bases to trimming and J lost 9 bases, with 11 bases between them. The CDR3 totals 12 residues. Germline V gene lookup returns CDR1 MNHEY and CDR2 SMNVEV (reference sequence). Written as DNA, the CDR3 is TGTGCCAGCAGTCCCCGGGTAGGTGAGCAGTTCTTC. It yields the protein CASSPRVGEQFF.

This clone was observed once. The rearrangement joins TRBV14 to TRBJ2-2, with a possible D match to TRBD1 (6 bases). Germline values: CDR1 SGHDN, CDR2 FVKESK. The CDR3 extends over 15 amino acids. Between the trimmed V and J ends, which lost 2 bases and 1 base, there was a span of 8 bases. CDR3 residues: CASSQLDRNTGELFF. Written as DNA, the CDR3 is TGTGCCAGCAGCCAATTGGACAGGAACACCGGGGAGCTGTTTTTT.

The chain recombines TRBV2 with TRBJ2-6, with TRBD1 identical over 8 bases. Germline loops: CDR1 SNHLY, CDR2 FYNNEI. The CDR3 is 18 amino acids. After removal of 4 bases from V and 0 bases from J, the junction contained 8 bases not matched to a gene. The CDR3, as DNA: TGTGCCAGCAGTGGCTCAGGGGGCCGGAACTCTGGGGCCAACGTCCTGACTTTC. This encodes CASSGSGGRNSGANVLTF.

V gene TRBV24-1 combines with J gene TRBJ2-1, with D possibly matching TRBD2 (5 bases). This CDR3 has 12 amino acids. The germline V gene encodes CDR1 KGHDR and CDR2 SFDVKD. Between the trimmed V and J ends, which lost 9 bases and 7 bases, there was a span of 12 bases. The CDR3 region is CATGREGNEQFF. The DNA for the CDR3 is TGTGCCACCGGGAGAGAGGGTAATGAGCAGTTCTTC.

In its sample, this clone was seen a few times. The gene calls are TRBV12-3 or TRBV12-4 and TRBJ2-7; D perhaps matches TRBD2 (7 bases). This CDR3 region has 13 residues. Trimming cost V 6 bases and J 3 bases, with 12 bases left between them. CDR3 loop: CASRGAGVYEQYF. The CDR3, as DNA: TGTGCCAGCAGGGGGGCGGGAGTCTACGAGCAGTACTTC.

The chain joins TRBV6-5 to TRBJ2-5, with 7 bases aligning to TRBD1. Looked up from germline, CDR1 is MNHEY and CDR2 is SVGAGI. There are 16 residues in the CDR3. V lost 4 bases and J lost 2; bases outside the gene matches: 10. CDR3 protein: CASSSYSQGDQETQYF. The CDR3 DNA reads as TGTGCCAGCAGTTCGTACTCTCAGGGGGATCAAGAGACCCAGTACTTC.

The J gene is TRBJ2-4, the V gene TRBV6-1; perhaps TRBD1 as D (5 bases). Trimming shortened V by 0 bases and J by 13 bases, and 10 bases separated the two germline ends. The germline V gene encodes CDR1 MNHNS and CDR2 SASEGT. This CDR3 comprises 12 residues. Written as DNA, the CDR3 is TGTGCCAGCAGTGAAGCGGTTGGGGCCCAGTACTTC. As protein: CASSEAVGAQYF.

This sequence joins TRBV29-1 and TRBJ2-1, with TRBD2 identical over 12 bases. The trim removed 5 bases at V and 7 bases at J, leaving 18 bases unmatched. Germline V lookup: CDR1 SQVTM, CDR2 ANQGSEA. The CDR3 consists of 18 residues. The CDR3 spells CSVYASGGVFSSRNEQFF. The CDR3 DNA sequence: TGCAGCGTTTATGCTAGCGGGGGGGTCTTTAGTTCGAGAAATGAGCAGTTCTTC.

This clone came up a few times. The CDR3 loop reads CAIRTSGSDTDTQYF. CDR3 nucleotides: TGTGCCATCAGGACTAGCGGGAGTGACACAGATACGCAGTATTTT. The chain combines TRBV10-3 with TRBJ2-3, with 12 bases matching TRBD2. The V gene end was trimmed by 6 bases and the J gene end by 2 bases; junction bases not matched to a gene: 3. The CDR3 spans 15 residues. The germline CDR1 and CDR2 sequences are ENHRY and SYGVKD.

This chain uses TRBV28 with TRBJ1-2; weak D call: TRBD1 (5 bases). The CDR3 spans 15 residues. With 6 bases removed from V and 0 bases from J, the gap between germline ends came to 14 bases. Germline CDR1 and CDR2: MDHEN and SYDVKM. DNA for the CDR3: TGTGCCAGCAGACGATACAGGAATACTAACTATGGCTACACCTTC. Its protein product is CASRRYRNTNYGYTF.

The rearrangement links TRBV19 to TRBJ2-7; weak D call: TRBD1 (6 bases). V was pared by 6 bases and J by 4 bases, with 16 bases between. Germline V gene data show CDR1 as LNHDA and CDR2 as SQIVND (reference sequence). This CDR3 is built from 14 residues. The CDR3: CASSIGQLSYEQYF. In DNA, the CDR3 is TGTGCCAGTAGCATCGGACAGCTTTCATACGAGCAGTACTTC.

The DNA for the CDR3 is TGCGCCAGCAGCTCCGGGACAGTGGCAGATACGCAGTATTTT. It is translated as CASSSGTVADTQYF. The chain recombines TRBV5-1 with TRBJ2-3, with 7 nucleotides matching TRBD1. CDR1 and CDR2 from the germline V gene are SGHRS and YFSETQ. This CDR3 is built from 14 residues. V was pared by 3 bases and J by 4 bases, with 5 bases of the junction left unmatched. Looking up the rest from reference TRBV5-1 and TRBJ2-3 gives the full variable domain: KAGVTQTPRYLIKTRGQQVTLSCSPISGHRSVSWYQQTPGQGLQFLFEYFSETQRNKGNFPGRFSGRQFSNSRSEMNVSTLELGDSALYLCASSSGTVADTQYFGPGTRLTVL.

V and J are TRBV3-1 (or the pseudogene TRBV3-2) and TRBJ1-1; 7 nucleotides align to TRBD1. This CDR3 spans 13 amino acids. V shed 4 bases and J 5 bases; nucleotides not matched to a gene: 4. Per germline, CDR1 LGHDT and CDR2 YNNKEL (reference sequence). The CDR3 here is CASSRQGRTEAFF. DNA for the CDR3: TGTGCCAGCAGCCGACAGGGAAGGACTGAAGCTTTCTTT.